The T cell receptor beta chain described here comes from a study of beta chain features in type 1 diabetes. Staining for CD45RO/CCR7/CD25/CD127/CD95/CD27 allowed sorting of CD4+ naive, central memory, regulatory and stem cell-like memory cells. All sorted populations exceeded 98% purity. Findings and caveats of the study: Naive, central memory and regulatory TCRB repertoires appeared more similar among patients than healthy donors. In all four CD4+ subsets, TCRB CDR3 length was significantly, moderately reduced in type 1 diabetes.

This clone has ten or more counts. Its antigen is as yet unknown. All of the isolated RNA was reverse transcribed, so expressed TCRB transcripts were sequenced. An average of about 3.5 million reads was obtained for naive, central memory and regulatory T cell samples. Libraries were prepared by immunoSEQ multiplex PCR; TCRdb keeps only in-frame clonotypes and omits some of them. The table lists roughly 350,000 clones, roughly a tenth of them singletons. This CDR3 is 15 amino acids long. Germline V gene data show CDR1 as KGHSH and CDR2 as LQKENI. J was trimmed by 7 bases and V by 3 bases; bases with no gene match: 9.

The chain has TRBV18 and TRBJ2-7; 10 bases fit TRBD1. The origin of this receptor is a man aged 30 to 39 with type 1 diabetes. The specimen was central memory CD4+ T cells from blood. The CDR3 loop is CASSPPGQGLGEQYF. The CDR3 DNA is TGTGCCAGCTCACCCCCGGGACAGGGGCTAGGGGAGCAGTACTTC.